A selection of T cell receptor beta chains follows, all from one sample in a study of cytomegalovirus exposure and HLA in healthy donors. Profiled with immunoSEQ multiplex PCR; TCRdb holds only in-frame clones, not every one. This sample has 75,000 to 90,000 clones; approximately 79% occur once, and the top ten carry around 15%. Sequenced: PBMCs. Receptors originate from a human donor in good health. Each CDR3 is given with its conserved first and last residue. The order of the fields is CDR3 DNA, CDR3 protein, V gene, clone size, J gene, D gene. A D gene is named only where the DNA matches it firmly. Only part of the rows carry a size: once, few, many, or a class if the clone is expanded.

TGTGCCAGCAGCCACACTAGCGGGGGAGGGTCCTACGAGCAGTACTTC,CASSHTSGGGSYEQYF,TRBV7-9,-,TRBJ2-7,TRBD2
TGTGCCAGCACCACTAGGACAGGGCGGGATGAGCAGTTCTTC,CASTTRTGRDEQFF,TRBV7-8,once,TRBJ2-1,TRBD1
TGTGCCAGCAGGTTTGACAGGAACACTGAAGCTTTCTTT,CASRFDRNTEAFF,TRBV6-5,-,TRBJ1-1,-
TGTGCCAGCTCACCACGGGGGGGACGTGGCACTGAAGCTTTCTTT,CASSPRGGRGTEAFF,TRBV18,-,TRBJ1-1,-
TGTGCCAGTAGTATGGAGGGGACCGGGGAGCTGTTTTTT,CASSMEGTGELFF,TRBV19,-,TRBJ2-2,-
TGTGCCAGCAGCTTACAGGGAGGCGGGTGCGAGCAGTACTTC,CASSLQGGGCEQYF,TRBV7-6,-,TRBJ2-7,-
TGCGCCAGCAGCTACCGGACAGGGAGAGATACGCAGTATTTT,CASSYRTGRDTQYF,TRBV5-1,-,TRBJ2-3,TRBD1
TGCGCCAGCAGCTTGGCGGCAGGGCTAGAGACCCAGTACTTC,CASSLAAGLETQYF,TRBV5-1,-,TRBJ2-5,-
TGTGCCAGCAGTACTTGGACAGGGGGGAATTCACCCCTCCACTTT,CASSTWTGGNSPLHF,TRBV27,-,TRBJ1-6,TRBD1
TGTGCCAGCAGCCCTGGACAGGGGGCGTCCAACACTGAAGCTTTCTTT,CASSPGQGASNTEAFF,TRBV5-8,once,TRBJ1-1,TRBD1
TGTGCCAGTGGGACAGGCTACAATGAGCAGTTCTTC,CASGTGYNEQFF,TRBV19,-,TRBJ2-1,TRBD1
TGTGCCAGCAGTTACGGTAGCAATCAGCCCCAGAATTTT,CASSYGSNQPQNF,TRBV6-5,-,TRBJ1-5,-
TGCGCCAGCAGCGCTGGACAGGCCTCTGGAAACACCATATATTTT,CASSAGQASGNTIYF,TRBV5-1,-,TRBJ1-3,TRBD1
TGCGCCAGCAGCGAAGAGCCGGGACAGAATAATGAAAAACTGTTTTTT,CASSEEPGQNNEKLFF,TRBV4-1,-,TRBJ1-4,TRBD1
TGTGCCAGTAGTCCTGTAGCGGGGGGGGCAGAGACCCAGTACTTC,CASSPVAGGAETQYF,TRBV19,few,TRBJ2-5,TRBD2
TGTGCCAGCAGTGAAGCCACAGGGTACTCTGGAAACACCATATATTTT,CASSEATGYSGNTIYF,TRBV6-1,-,TRBJ1-3,-
TGTGCCAGTAGTGACACGCATGACAATGAGCAGTTCTTC,CASSDTHDNEQFF,TRBV19,-,TRBJ2-1,-
TGTGCCAGCAGCCCGCCCGGGACAGGGGGTAGGGAGCAGTACTTC,CASSPPGTGGREQYF,TRBV7-2,-,TRBJ2-7,TRBD1
TGCGCCAGCAGCTTGTCGGGTGAGGGAAACACCATATATTTT,CASSLSGEGNTIYF,TRBV5-1,few,TRBJ1-3,-
TGTGCCAGCAGTGAACCGACAGGGGAGGACACTGAAGCTTTCTTT,CASSEPTGEDTEAFF,TRBV2,once,TRBJ1-1,TRBD1
TGCGCCAGCAGCAGAGGGGGCTGGGGTGAAAAACTGTTTTTT,CASSRGGWGEKLFF,TRBV5-1,few,TRBJ1-4,TRBD1
TGCGCCAGCAGCGTCGGGACTAGCGGCCCAGATACGCAGTATTTT,CASSVGTSGPDTQYF,TRBV5-1,-,TRBJ2-3,TRBD2